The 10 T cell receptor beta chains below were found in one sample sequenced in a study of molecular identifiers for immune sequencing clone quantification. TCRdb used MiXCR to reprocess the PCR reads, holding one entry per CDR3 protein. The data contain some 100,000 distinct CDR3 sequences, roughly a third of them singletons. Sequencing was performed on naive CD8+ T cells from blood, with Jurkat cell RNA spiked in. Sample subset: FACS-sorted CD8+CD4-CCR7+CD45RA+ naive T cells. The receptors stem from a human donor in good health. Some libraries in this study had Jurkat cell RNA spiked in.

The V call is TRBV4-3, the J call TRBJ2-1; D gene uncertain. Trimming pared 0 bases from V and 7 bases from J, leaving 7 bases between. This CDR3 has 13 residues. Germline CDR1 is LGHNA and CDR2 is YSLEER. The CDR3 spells CASSQETLNEQFF. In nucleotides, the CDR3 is TGCGCCAGCAGCCAAGAAACTCTAAATGAGCAGTTCTTC.

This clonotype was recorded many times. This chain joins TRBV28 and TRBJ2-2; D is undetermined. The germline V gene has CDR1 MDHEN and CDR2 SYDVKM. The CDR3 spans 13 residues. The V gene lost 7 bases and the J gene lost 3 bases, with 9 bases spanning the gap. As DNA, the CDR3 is TGTGCCAGCAACAGAGGAGACACCGGGGAGCTGTTTTTT. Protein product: CASNRGDTGELFF.

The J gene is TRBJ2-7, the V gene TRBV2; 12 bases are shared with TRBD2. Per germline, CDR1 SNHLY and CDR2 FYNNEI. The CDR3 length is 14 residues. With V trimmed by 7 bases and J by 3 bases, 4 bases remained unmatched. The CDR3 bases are TGTGCCAGCATGGGACTAGCGGGCCACTACGAGCAGTACTTC. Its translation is CASMGLAGHYEQYF.

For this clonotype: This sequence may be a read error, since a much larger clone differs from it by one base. Written as DNA, the CDR3 is TGTGCCAGCAGGGAAGAGGTCGATGAGCAGTTCTTC. Translating gives CASREEVDEQFF. The V call is TRBV7-9, the J call TRBJ2-1; D uncertain. V lost 6 bases, J lost 8 bases, and 11 bases lay in between. This CDR3 spans 12 amino acids. Germline CDR1 reads SEHNR; CDR2 reads FQNEAQ (reference sequence).

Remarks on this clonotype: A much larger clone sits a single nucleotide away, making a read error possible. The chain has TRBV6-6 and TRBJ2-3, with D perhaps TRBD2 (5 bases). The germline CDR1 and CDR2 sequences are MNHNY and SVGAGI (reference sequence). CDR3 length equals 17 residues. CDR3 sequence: CASSHLGRLGSTATQYF. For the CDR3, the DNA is TGTGCCAGCAGCCACCTCGGTCGACTGGGGAGCACAGCTACGCAGTATTTT.

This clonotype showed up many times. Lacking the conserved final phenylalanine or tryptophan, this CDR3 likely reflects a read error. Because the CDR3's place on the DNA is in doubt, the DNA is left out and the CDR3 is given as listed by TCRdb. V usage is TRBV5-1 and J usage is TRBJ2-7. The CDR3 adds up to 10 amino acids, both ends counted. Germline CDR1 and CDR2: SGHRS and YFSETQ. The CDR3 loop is CASSPTASGS.

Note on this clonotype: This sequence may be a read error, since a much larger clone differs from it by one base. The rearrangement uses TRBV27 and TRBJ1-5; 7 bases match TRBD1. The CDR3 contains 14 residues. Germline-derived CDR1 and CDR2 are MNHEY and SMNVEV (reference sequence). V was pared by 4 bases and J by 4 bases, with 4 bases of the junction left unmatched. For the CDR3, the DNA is TGTGCCAGCAGTTACTGGGACAGTAATCAGCCCCAGCATTTT. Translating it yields CASSYWDSNQPQHF.

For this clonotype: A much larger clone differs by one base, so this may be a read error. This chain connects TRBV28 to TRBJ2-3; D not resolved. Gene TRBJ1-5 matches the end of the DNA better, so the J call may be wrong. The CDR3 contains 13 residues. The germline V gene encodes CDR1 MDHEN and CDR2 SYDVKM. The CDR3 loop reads CASMTSPTDTQHF. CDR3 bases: TGTGCCAGCATGACATCACCCACAGATACGCAGCATTTT.

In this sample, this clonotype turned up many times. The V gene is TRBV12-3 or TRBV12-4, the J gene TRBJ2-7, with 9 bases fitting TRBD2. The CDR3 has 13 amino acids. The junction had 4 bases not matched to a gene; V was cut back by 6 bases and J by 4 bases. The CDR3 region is CASSQSGRYEQYF. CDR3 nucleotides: TGTGCCAGCAGCCAGAGCGGGAGGTACGAGCAGTACTTC.

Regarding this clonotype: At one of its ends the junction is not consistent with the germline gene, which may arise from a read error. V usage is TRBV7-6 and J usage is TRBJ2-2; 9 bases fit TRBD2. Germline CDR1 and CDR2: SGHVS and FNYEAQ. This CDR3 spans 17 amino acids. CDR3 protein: CASTPLWVAGEPGELYF. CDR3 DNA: TGTGCCAGCACCCCCCTTTGGGTAGCGGGAGAGCCCGGGGAGCTGTATTTT. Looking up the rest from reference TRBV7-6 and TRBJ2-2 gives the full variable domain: GAGVSQSPRYKVTKRGQDVALRCDPISGHVSLYWYRQALGQGPEFLTYFNYEAQQDKSGLPNDRFSAERPEGSISTLTIQRTEQRDSAMYRCASTPLWVAGEPGELYFGEGSRLTVL.